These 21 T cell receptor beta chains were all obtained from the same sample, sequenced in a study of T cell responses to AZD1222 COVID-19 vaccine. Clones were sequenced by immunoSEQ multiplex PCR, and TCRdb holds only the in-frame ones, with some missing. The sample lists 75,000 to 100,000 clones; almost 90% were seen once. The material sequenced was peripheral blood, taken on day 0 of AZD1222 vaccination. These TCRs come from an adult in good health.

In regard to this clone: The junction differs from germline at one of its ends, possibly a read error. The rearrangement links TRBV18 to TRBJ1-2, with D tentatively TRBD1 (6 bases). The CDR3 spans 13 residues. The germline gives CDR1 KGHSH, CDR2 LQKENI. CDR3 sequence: CASSTGADYDYTF. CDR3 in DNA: TGTGCCAGCTCAACGGGGGCTGATTATGACTACACCTTC.

As DNA, the CDR3 is TGTGCCAGCCTACCAACAGGGAACACTGAAGCTTTCTTT. Translation: CASLPTGNTEAFF. This chain connects TRBV18 to TRBJ1-1, with D perhaps TRBD1 (5 bases). With 8 bases removed from V and 1 base from J, the gap between germline ends came to 11 bases. The germline CDR1 and CDR2 sequences are KGHSH and LQKENI. The CDR3 is 13 amino acids.

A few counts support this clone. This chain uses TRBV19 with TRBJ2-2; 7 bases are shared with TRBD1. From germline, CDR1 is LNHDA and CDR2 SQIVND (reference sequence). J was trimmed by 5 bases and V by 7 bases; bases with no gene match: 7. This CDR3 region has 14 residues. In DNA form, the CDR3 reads TGTGCCAGTATACCGGGACAGAAAACCGGGGAGCTGTTTTTT. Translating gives CASIPGQKTGELFF.

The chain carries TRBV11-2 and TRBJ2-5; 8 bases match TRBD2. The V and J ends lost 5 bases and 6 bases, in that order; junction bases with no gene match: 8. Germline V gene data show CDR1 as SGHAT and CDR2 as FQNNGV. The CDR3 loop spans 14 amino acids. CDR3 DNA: TGTGCCAGCAGCCCTGCGGGGGGCGGAAAGACCCAGTACTTC. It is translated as CASSPAGGGKTQYF.

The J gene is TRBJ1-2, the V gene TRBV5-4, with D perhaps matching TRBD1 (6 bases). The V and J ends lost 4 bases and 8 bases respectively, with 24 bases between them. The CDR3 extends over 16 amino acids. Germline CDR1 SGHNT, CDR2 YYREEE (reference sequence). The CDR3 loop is CASSRGAQTGGLGYTF. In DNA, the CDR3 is TGTGCCAGCAGCCGGGGAGCCCAGACAGGTGGCTTAGGCTACACCTTC.

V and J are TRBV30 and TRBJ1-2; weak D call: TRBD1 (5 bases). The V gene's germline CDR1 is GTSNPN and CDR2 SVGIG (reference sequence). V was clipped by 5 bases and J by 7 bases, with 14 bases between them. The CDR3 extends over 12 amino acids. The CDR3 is CAWAPGPGGYTF. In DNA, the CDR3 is TGTGCCTGGGCCCCGGGGCCGGGTGGCTACACCTTC.

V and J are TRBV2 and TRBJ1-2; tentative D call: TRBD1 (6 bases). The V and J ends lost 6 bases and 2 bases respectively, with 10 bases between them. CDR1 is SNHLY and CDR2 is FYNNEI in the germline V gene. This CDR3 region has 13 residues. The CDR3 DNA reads TGTGCCAGCAGGGACAGCTCAAACTATGGCTACACCTTC. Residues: CASRDSSNYGYTF. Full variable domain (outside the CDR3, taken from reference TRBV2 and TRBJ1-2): EPEVTQTPSHQVTQMGQEVILRCVPISNHLYFYWYRQILGQKVEFLVSFYNNEISEKSEIFDDQFSVERPDGSNFTLKIRSTKLEDSAMYFCASRDSSNYGYTFGSGTRLTVV.

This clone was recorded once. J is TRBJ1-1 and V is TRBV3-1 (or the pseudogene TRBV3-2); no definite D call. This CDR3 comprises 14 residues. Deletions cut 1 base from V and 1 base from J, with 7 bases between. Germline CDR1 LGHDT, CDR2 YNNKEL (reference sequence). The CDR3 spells CASSQGRQNTEAFF. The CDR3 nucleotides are TGTGCCAGCAGCCAAGGCCGGCAGAACACTGAAGCTTTCTTT.

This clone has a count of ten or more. CDR3 coding DNA: TGTGCCAGCAGTGTAGCGGGGGGGCCCAATGAGCAGTTCTTC. Translation gives CASSVAGGPNEQFF. The chain couples TRBV6-4 to TRBJ2-1; the match to TRBD2 covers 11 bases. Germline V lookup: CDR1 MRHNA, CDR2 SNTAGT. CDR3 length: 14 amino acids. With V trimmed by 4 bases and J by 6 bases, 2 bases remained unmatched.

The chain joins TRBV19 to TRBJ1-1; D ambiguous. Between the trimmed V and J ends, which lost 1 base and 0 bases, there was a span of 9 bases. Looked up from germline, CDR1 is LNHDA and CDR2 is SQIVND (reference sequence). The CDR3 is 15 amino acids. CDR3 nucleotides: TGTGCCAGTAGTATAGTGGCACAAATGAACACTGAAGCTTTCTTT. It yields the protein CASSIVAQMNTEAFF.

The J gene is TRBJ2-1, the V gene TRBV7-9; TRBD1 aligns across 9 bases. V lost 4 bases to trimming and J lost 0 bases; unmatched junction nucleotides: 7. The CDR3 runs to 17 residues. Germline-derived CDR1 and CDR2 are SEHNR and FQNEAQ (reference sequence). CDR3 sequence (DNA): TGTGCCAGCAGCTACCCGGAGGGACAGGGCTCCTACAATGAGCAGTTCTTC. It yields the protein CASSYPEGQGSYNEQFF.

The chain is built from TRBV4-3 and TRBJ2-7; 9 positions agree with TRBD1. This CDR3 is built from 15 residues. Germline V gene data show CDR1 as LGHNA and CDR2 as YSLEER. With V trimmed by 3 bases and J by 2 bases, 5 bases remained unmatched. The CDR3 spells CASSQDRGYPYEQYF. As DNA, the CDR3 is TGCGCCAGCAGCCAGGACAGGGGCTACCCCTACGAGCAGTACTTC.

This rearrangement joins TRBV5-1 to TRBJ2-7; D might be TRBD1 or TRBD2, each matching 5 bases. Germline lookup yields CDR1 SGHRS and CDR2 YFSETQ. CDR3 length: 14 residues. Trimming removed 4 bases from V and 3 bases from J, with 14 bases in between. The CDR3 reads CASSLGVGIYEQYF. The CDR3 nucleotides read TGCGCCAGCAGCCTGGGGGTAGGGATCTACGAGCAGTACTTC.

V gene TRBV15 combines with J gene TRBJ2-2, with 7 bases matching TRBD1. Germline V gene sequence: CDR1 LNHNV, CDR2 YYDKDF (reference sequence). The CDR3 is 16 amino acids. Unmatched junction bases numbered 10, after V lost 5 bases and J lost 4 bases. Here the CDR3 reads CATSGDSRGVTGELFF. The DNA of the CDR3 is TGTGCCACCAGCGGGGACAGTCGGGGAGTCACCGGGGAGCTGTTTTTT.

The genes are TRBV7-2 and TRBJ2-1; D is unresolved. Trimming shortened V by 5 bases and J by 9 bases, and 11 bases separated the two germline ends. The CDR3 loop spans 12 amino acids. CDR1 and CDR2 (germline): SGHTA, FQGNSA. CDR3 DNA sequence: TGTGCCAGCAGCCCCAACGAGTCTGAGCAGTTCTTC. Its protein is CASSPNESEQFF. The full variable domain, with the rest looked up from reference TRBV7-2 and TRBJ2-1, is GAGVSQSPSNKVTEKGKDVELRCDPISGHTALYWYRQSLGQGLEFLIYFQGNSAPDKSGLPSDRFSAERTGGSVSTLTIQRTQQEDSAVYLCASSPNESEQFFGPGTRLTVL.

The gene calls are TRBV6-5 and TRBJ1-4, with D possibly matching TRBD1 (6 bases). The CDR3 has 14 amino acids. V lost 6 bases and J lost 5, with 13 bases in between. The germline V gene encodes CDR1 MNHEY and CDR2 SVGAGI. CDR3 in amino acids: CASSRQVSNEKLFF. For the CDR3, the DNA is TGTGCCAGCAGCCGACAGGTTTCAAATGAAAAACTGTTTTTT.

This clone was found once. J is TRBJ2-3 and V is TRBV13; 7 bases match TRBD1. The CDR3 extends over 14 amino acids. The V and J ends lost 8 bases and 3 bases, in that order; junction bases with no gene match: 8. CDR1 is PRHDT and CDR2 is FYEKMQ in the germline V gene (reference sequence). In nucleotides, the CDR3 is TGTGCCAGCGCCGGGACAGTCCAGACAGATACGCAGTATTTT. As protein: CASAGTVQTDTQYF.

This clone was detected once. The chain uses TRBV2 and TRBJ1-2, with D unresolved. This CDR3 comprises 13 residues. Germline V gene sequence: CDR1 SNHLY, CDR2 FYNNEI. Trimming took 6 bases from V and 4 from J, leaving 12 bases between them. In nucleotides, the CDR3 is TGTGCCAGCAGCCCTGAGGTCCTCTATGGCTACACCTTC. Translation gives CASSPEVLYGYTF.

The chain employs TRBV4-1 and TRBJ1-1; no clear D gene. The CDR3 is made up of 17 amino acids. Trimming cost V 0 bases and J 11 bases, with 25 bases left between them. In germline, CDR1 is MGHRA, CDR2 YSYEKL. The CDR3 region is CASSQDRMLMAAGGAFF. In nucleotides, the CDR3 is TGCGCCAGCAGCCAAGATAGGATGTTAATGGCGGCCGGTGGGGCTTTCTTT.

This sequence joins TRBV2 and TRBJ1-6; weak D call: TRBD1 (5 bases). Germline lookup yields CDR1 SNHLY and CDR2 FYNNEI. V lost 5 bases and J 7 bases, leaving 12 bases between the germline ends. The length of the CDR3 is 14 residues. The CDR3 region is CASSHGGGNSPLHF. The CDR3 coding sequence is TGTGCCAGCAGTCATGGGGGGGGAAATTCACCCCTCCACTTT.

The CDR3 spells CASSGQFYSNQPQHF. The CDR3 coding sequence is TGTGCCAGCAGTGGACAGTTTTATAGCAATCAGCCCCAGCATTTT. The rearrangement joins TRBV2 to TRBJ1-5, with a possible D match to TRBD1 (5 bases). Germline CDR1 SNHLY, CDR2 FYNNEI. The CDR3 extends over 15 amino acids. V was pared by 4 bases and J by 0 bases, with 10 bases between.